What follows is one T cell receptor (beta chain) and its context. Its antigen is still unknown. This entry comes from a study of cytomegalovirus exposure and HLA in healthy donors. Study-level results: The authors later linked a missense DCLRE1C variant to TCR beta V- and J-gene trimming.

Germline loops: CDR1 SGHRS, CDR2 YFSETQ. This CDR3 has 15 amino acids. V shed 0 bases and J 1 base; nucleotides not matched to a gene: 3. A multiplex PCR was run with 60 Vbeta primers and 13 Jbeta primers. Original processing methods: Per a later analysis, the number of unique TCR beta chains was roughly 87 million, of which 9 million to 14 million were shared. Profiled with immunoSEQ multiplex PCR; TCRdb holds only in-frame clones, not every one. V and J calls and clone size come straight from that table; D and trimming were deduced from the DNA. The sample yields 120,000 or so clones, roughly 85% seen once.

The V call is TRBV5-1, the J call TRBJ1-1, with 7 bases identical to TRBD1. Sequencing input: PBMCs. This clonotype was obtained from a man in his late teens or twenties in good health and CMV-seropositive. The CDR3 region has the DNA TGCGCCAGCAGCTTGGCCGGGACAGCGAACACTGAAGCTTTCTTT. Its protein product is CASSLAGTANTEAFF. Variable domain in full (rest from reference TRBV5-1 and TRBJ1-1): KAGVTQTPRYLIKTRGQQVTLSCSPISGHRSVSWYQQTPGQGLQFLFEYFSETQRNKGNFPGRFSGRQFSNSRSEMNVSTLELGDSALYLCASSLAGTANTEAFFGQGTRLTVV.